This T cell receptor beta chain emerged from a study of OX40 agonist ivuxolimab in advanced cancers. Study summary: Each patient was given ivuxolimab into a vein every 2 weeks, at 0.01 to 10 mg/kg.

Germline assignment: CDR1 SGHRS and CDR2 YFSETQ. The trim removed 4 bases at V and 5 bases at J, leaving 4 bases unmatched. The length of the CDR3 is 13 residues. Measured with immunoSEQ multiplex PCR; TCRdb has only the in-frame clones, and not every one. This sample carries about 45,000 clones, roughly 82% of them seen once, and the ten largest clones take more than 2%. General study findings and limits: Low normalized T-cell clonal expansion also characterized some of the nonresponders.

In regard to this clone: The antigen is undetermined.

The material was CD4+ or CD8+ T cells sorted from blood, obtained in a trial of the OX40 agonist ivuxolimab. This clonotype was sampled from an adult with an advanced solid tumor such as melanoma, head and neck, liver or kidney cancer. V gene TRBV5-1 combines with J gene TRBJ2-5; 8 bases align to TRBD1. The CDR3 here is CASSRTGMETQYF. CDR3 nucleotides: TGCGCCAGCAGCAGGACAGGGATGGAGACCCAGTACTTC. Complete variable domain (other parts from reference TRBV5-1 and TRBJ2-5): KAGVTQTPRYLIKTRGQQVTLSCSPISGHRSVSWYQQTPGQGLQFLFEYFSETQRNKGNFPGRFSGRQFSNSRSEMNVSTLELGDSALYLCASSRTGMETQYFGPGTRLLVL.